The present T cell receptor beta chain was sequenced within a study of low-dose radiotherapy and immunotherapy resistance in tumors. At the level of the study: Cohort 2 was treated with 1 Gy per fraction every two weeks, amounting to 13 Gy across 26 weeks. On an every-two-weeks schedule, patients received intravenous nivolumab 240 mg, along with ipilimumab 1 mg/kg every six weeks.

CDR1 and CDR2 (germline): SEHNR, FQNEAQ (reference sequence). V lost 5 bases and J lost 9; bases outside the gene matches: 4. This CDR3 region has 14 residues. Stated time point: after trial treatment. Treatment in this sample: LDRT plus nivolumab, ipilimumab, low-dose cyclophosphamide and aspirin (RACIN trial). As their treatment, donors received nivolumab, ipilimumab, aspirin, low-dose cyclophosphamide and low-dose radiotherapy. Gene-specific TRAV and TRBV primers were used for first-strand cDNA, covering alpha and beta chains. TCRs were put through 20 to 25 PCR cycles of amplification with Phusion. A constant-region primer and the V-primer adapter served as the primer pair. TCRdb fed the reads into MiXCR, producing one record per CDR3 protein. This table has 75,000 to 95,000 distinct CDR3 sequences, approximately 22% appearing once.

The specimen was PBMCs, collected after low-dose radiotherapy plus immunotherapy. This clonotype was obtained from a female donor with ovarian cancer. V usage is TRBV7-9 and J usage is TRBJ1-6; 10 bases are shared with TRBD1. The CDR3 loop is CASSGGQGLSPLHF. The CDR3 DNA reads as TGTGCCAGCAGCGGGGGACAGGGGCTTTCACCCCTCCACTTT.